What follows are 13 T cell receptor beta chains derived from one specimen sequenced in a study of shared clonotypes between healthy human individuals. Some clones are missing from TCRdb's copy, which holds only in-frame ones; the method was immunoSEQ multiplex PCR. The sample holds about 490,000 clones, roughly four fifths seen once. The sample comprised PBMCs. The receptor source for this set is a woman aged 40 to 50 in good health. Some clones in this sample may be carry-over from other donors' samples.

A single count supports this clone. The CDR3 DNA is TGTGCCAGCAGACCCGGGGGGGGTAGCGGGAGTTACGAGCAGTACTTC. Translation: CASRPGGGSGSYEQYF. The chain has TRBV6-6 and TRBJ2-7; 9 positions agree with TRBD2. Per the germline V gene, CDR1 is MNHNY and CDR2 is SVGAGI (reference sequence). The V and J ends lost 6 bases and 4 bases, in that order; junction bases with no gene match: 13. This CDR3 is built from 16 residues.

This clone was seen only a few times. This chain uses TRBV19 with TRBJ2-3; no clear D. V was clipped by 5 bases and J by 0 bases, with 15 bases between them. Germline V gene lookup returns CDR1 LNHDA and CDR2 SQIVND (reference sequence). This CDR3 contains 16 residues. CDR3 sequence: CASSSLRMGSTDTQYF. The DNA for the CDR3 is TGTGCCAGTAGTTCGCTGCGTATGGGGAGCACAGATACGCAGTATTTT.

This chain uses TRBV11-3 with TRBJ2-5; TRBD1 matches at 10 bases. The last part of the DNA fits TRBJ2-7 better; the J call may be wrong. Germline V lookup: CDR1 SGHNT, CDR2 YENEEA. The length of the CDR3 is 16 residues. For the CDR3, the DNA is TGTGCCAGCAGCTTAGTTGGGACAGGGGTCTCCTACGAGCAGTACTTC. Its translation: CASSLVGTGVSYEQYF.

Only one count was recorded for this clone. The chain recombines TRBV7-2 with TRBJ2-7; 14 bases line up with TRBD2. V trimming: 5 bases; J trimming: 12 bases; junction bases outside the gene matches: 12. The CDR3 has 15 amino acids. The V gene's germline CDR1 is SGHTA and CDR2 FQGNSA. CDR3 residues: CASSPSLTSGRAPYF. CDR3 in DNA: TGTGCCAGCAGCCCATCCTTGACTAGCGGGAGGGCCCCGTACTTC.

The gene calls are TRBV7-9 and TRBJ2-3, with TRBD2 matching 7 bases. CDR1 is SEHNR and CDR2 is FQNEAQ in the germline V gene (reference sequence). Germline trimming cut 6 bases from V and 2 bases from J; bases unmatched to any gene: 11. The CDR3 has 16 residues. The CDR3 DNA reads TGTGCCAGCAGTATCAGGAGCGGGGACTACACAGATACGCAGTATTTT. This sequence encodes CASSIRSGDYTDTQYF.

This sequence joins TRBV11-2 and TRBJ1-2, with D perhaps matching TRBD1 (5 bases). Germline loops: CDR1 SGHAT, CDR2 FQNNGV. V gave up 3 bases and J gave up 4 bases, with 9 bases separating them. CDR3 length: 13 amino acids. DNA of the CDR3: TGTGCCAGCAGCTTGGCAGGGTTCTATGGCTACACCTTC. Protein product: CASSLAGFYGYTF.

The chain has TRBV10-3 and TRBJ2-3; 8 positions agree with TRBD2. There are 15 residues in the CDR3. V trimming: 4 bases; J trimming: 5 bases; junction bases outside the gene matches: 8. Per germline, CDR1 ENHRY and CDR2 SYGVKD. CDR3 sequence reads: CAISGALAGEDTQYF. The CDR3 DNA reads TGTGCCATCAGTGGGGCCCTAGCGGGTGAAGATACGCAGTATTTT.

The rearrangement joins TRBV18 to TRBJ2-5; D may be TRBD2 (6 bases). This CDR3 comprises 14 residues. Trimming shortened V by 4 bases and J by 5 bases, and 14 bases separated the two germline ends. Germline CDR1 and CDR2: KGHSH and LQKENI. The DNA of the CDR3 is TGTGCCAGCTCACGGAACAGAGGAGGGGAGACCCAGTACTTC. This codes for CASSRNRGGETQYF.

This chain connects TRBV7-2 to TRBJ2-5; 8 bases agree with TRBD1. V lost 0 bases to trimming and J lost 7 bases; unmatched junction nucleotides: 4. The CDR3 is made up of 14 amino acids. CDR1 and CDR2 (germline): SGHTA, FQGNSA. The CDR3 reads CASSLAGQGGTQYF. CDR3 bases: TGTGCCAGCAGCTTAGCTGGACAGGGTGGGACCCAGTACTTC.

The genes are TRBV14 and TRBJ2-1; a weak D match, TRBD1 (5 bases). The CDR3 length is 16 residues. Germline CDR1 reads SGHDN; CDR2 reads FVKESK. Trimming shortened V by 8 bases and J by 0 bases, and 17 bases separated the two germline ends. CDR3 in DNA: TGTGCCAGCGGATCCAACAGGCAACGCTCCTACAATGAGCAGTTCTTC. Translation gives CASGSNRQRSYNEQFF.

The V gene is TRBV25-1, the J gene TRBJ2-7; D is perhaps TRBD1 (5 bases). Germline V CDR1 and CDR2: MGHDK, SYGVNS. This CDR3 region has 15 residues. The V end was cut by 2 bases, the J end by 3 bases, with 14 bases between. The CDR3 DNA reads as TGTGCCAGCAGTGAAGGGCAGGGTACTGGCTACGAGCAGTACTTC. Encoded protein: CASSEGQGTGYEQYF.

The chain combines TRBV4-1 with TRBJ1-2, with D unclear. Trimming pared 1 base from V and 4 bases from J, leaving 7 bases between. This CDR3 has 13 residues. Germline CDR1 is MGHRA and CDR2 is YSYEKL. CDR3: CASSQVEGYGYTF. Written as DNA, the CDR3 is TGCGCCAGCAGCCAAGTTGAAGGCTATGGCTACACCTTC.

In its sample, this clone was seen once. V and J are TRBV11-2 and TRBJ2-7; D ambiguous. Germline CDR1 is SGHAT and CDR2 is FQNNGV. This CDR3 region has 11 residues. V was shortened by 5 bases and J by 3 bases, with 5 bases between the two germline ends. The CDR3 DNA is TGTGCCAGCAGCCAAAGCTACGAGCAGTACTTC. Translating it yields CASSQSYEQYF.